These 27 T cell receptor beta chains came from one sample sequenced in a study of cytomegalovirus exposure and HLA in healthy donors (dated by TCRdb to about 2017). The method behind the library was the immunoSEQ multiplex PCR assay. This is the immuneACCESS table as TCRdb keeps it, with only in-frame sequences that have V and J called. A part of the clones is gone; compared with another copy, unresolved V genes explain less than half, and the rest is unexplained. For this sample the table gives about 110,000 clones, of which roughly 88% were detected only once. The ten largest clones represent around 3% of the sample. Sequencing input: PBMCs. The receptors shown here come from a woman between 18 and 29 years old in good health and CMV-seronegative.

The V and J genes are TRBV6-1 and TRBJ1-6, with no clear D. Trimming pared 3 bases from V and 6 bases from J, leaving 6 bases between. Per the germline V gene, CDR1 is MNHNS and CDR2 is SASEGT. There are 13 residues in the CDR3. CDR3 sequence: CASSDTLNSPLHF. The DNA for the CDR3 is TGTGCCAGCAGTGACACTCTTAATTCACCCCTCCACTTT.

This clone showed up just once. The chain uses TRBV30 and TRBJ1-3, with a tentative D call TRBD1 (5 bases). CDR3 length: 12 amino acids. Germline-derived CDR1 and CDR2 are GTSNPN and SVGIG (reference sequence). V was shortened by 8 bases and J by 4 bases, with 12 bases between the two germline ends. In DNA form, the CDR3 reads TGTGCCCGGGACTCCAGGGGAAACACCATATATTTT. Its translation is CARDSRGNTIYF.

CDR3 bases: TGTGCCAGCAATACTGGCGGAAGCTCCTACAATGAGCAGTTCTTC. Residues: CASNTGGSSYNEQFF. The rearrangement links TRBV28 to TRBJ2-1, with no clear D. The CDR3 is 15 residues long. Germline V gene lookup returns CDR1 MDHEN and CDR2 SYDVKM. The ends were cut back, 7 bases at V and 0 bases at J, with 13 bases in the middle.

The CDR3 loop is CAWSNLQGGNYGYTF. CDR3 in DNA: TGTGCCTGGAGTAACCTCCAGGGGGGTAACTATGGCTACACCTTC. The chain joins TRBV30 to TRBJ1-2, with 7 bases lining up with TRBD1. This CDR3 comprises 15 residues. Germline V gene sequence: CDR1 GTSNPN, CDR2 SVGIG (reference sequence). Trimming at V came to 2 bases and at J to 1 base, leaving 7 bases not matched to a gene.

V and J are TRBV30 and TRBJ1-3; D gene ambiguous. Trimming pared 4 bases from V and 1 base from J, leaving 8 bases between. The CDR3 has 13 amino acids. Germline V gene data show CDR1 as GTSNPN and CDR2 as SVGIG (reference sequence). The CDR3 nucleotides read TGTGCCTGGATTGTTCCATCTGGAAACACCATATATTTT. Protein sequence: CAWIVPSGNTIYF.

This clone has ten or more counts. The chain recombines TRBV7-6 with TRBJ1-3; no clear D gene. Trimming stripped 2 bases from V and 3 bases from J, with 5 bases between. Germline lookup yields CDR1 SGHVS and CDR2 FNYEAQ. This CDR3 has 13 amino acids. Here the CDR3 reads CASSLRDGNTIYF. CDR3 in DNA: TGTGCCAGCAGCTTACGGGATGGAAACACCATATATTTT.

This clone has more than one count but fewer than ten. V and J are TRBV30 and TRBJ1-2; D perhaps matches TRBD1 (5 bases). The CDR3 covers 13 residues. From germline, CDR1 is GTSNPN and CDR2 SVGIG (reference sequence). The ends were cut back, 3 bases at V and 5 bases at J, with 13 bases in the middle. The CDR3 loop reads CAWRRDSIYGYTF. The CDR3, as DNA: TGTGCCTGGAGAAGAGACAGTATATATGGCTACACCTTC.

The CDR3 loop is CASAFSGGPYNSPLHF. The CDR3 nucleotides are TGTGCCAGTGCCTTCTCGGGCGGGCCCTATAATTCACCCCTCCACTTT. The chain uses TRBV19 and TRBJ1-6; no definite D call. Per the germline V gene, CDR1 is LNHDA and CDR2 is SQIVND (reference sequence). The ends were cut back, 8 bases at V and 2 bases at J, with 16 bases in the middle. CDR3 size: 16 residues.

The chain couples TRBV27 to TRBJ1-2; 11 bases are a match to TRBD1. V lost 5 bases and J lost 8; bases outside the gene matches: 13. The CDR3 is 16 residues long. Germline CDR1 reads MNHEY; CDR2 reads SMNVEV (reference sequence). The DNA of the CDR3 is TGTGCCAGCAGTCCCCTCGAACCGGGACAGGGGGTCGGCTACACCTTC. Protein: CASSPLEPGQGVGYTF.

This chain joins TRBV18 and TRBJ2-7; TRBD1 aligns across 7 bases. Germline values: CDR1 KGHSH, CDR2 LQKENI. The CDR3 is 14 residues long. V was clipped by 3 bases and J by 5 bases; unmatched bases: 7. CDR3 protein: CASSPSGTAHEQYF. CDR3 DNA: TGTGCCAGCTCACCTTCCGGGACAGCCCACGAGCAGTACTTC.

This clone was seen a handful of times. This sequence joins TRBV9 and TRBJ1-2, with a tentative D call TRBD1 (5 bases). Germline CDR1 SGDLS, CDR2 YYNGEE. The V end lost 0 bases, the J end lost 1 base, and 7 bases lay between the germline ends. This CDR3 has 14 amino acids. In DNA, the CDR3 is TGTGCCAGCAGCGTAGATGACAGTAACTATGGCTACACCTTC. This sequence encodes CASSVDDSNYGYTF.

This chain joins TRBV6-5 and TRBJ2-2, with D unclear. There are 12 residues in the CDR3. V lost 4 bases to trimming and J lost 7 bases, with 7 bases between them. Germline CDR1 MNHEY, CDR2 SVGAGI. This chain's CDR3 is CASSSIGGELFF. The CDR3 region has the DNA TGTGCCAGCAGTTCAATCGGCGGGGAGCTGTTTTTT.

V usage is TRBV5-6 and J usage is TRBJ2-5, with TRBD1 as a possible D gene (6 bases). This CDR3 spans 14 amino acids. Per the germline V gene, CDR1 is SGHDT and CDR2 is YYEEEE. Trimming pared 3 bases from V and 2 bases from J, leaving 11 bases between. The CDR3 spells CASSSLDRQETQYF. The DNA for the CDR3 is TGTGCCAGCAGCTCTCTCGACAGGCAAGAGACCCAGTACTTC.

The J gene is TRBJ2-1, the V gene TRBV10-3; a weak D match, TRBD2 (6 bases). This CDR3 has 14 amino acids. Germline V gene data show CDR1 as ENHRY and CDR2 as SYGVKD. V lost 0 bases, J lost 10 bases, and 13 bases lay in between. The CDR3: CAISESQGREEQFF. The CDR3 nucleotides read TGTGCCATCAGTGAGTCCCAAGGACGGGAGGAGCAGTTCTTC.

The chain employs TRBV19 and TRBJ1-6; D remains unclear. This CDR3 has 13 amino acids. Deletions cut 7 bases from V and 7 bases from J, with 11 bases between. Germline V lookup: CDR1 LNHDA, CDR2 SQIVND (reference sequence). CDR3 sequence (DNA): TGTGCCAGTAAGGAGAGGGCAAATTCACCCCTCCACTTT. It translates to CASKERANSPLHF.

This clone was counted only a few times. The chain carries TRBV2 and TRBJ2-5; TRBD2 matches at 14 bases. The germline CDR1 and CDR2 sequences are SNHLY and FYNNEI. Trimming removed 3 bases from V and 4 bases from J; junction bases left unmatched: 10. The CDR3 contains 18 residues. The CDR3 DNA reads TGTGCCAGCAGTGACCGACCCGGGACTAGCGGGGGTATAGAGACCCAGTACTTC. As protein: CASSDRPGTSGGIETQYF.

V is TRBV30 and J is TRBJ2-3; 10 bases match TRBD2. The CDR3 runs 16 residues. V lost 0 bases to trimming and J lost 2 bases; unmatched junction nucleotides: 5. Germline-derived CDR1 and CDR2 are GTSNPN and SVGIG (reference sequence). The CDR3 DNA reads as TGTGCCTGGAGTGTTGGTAGCGGGGGGATCACAGATACGCAGTATTTT. Its translation is CAWSVGSGGITDTQYF.

The rearrangement links TRBV25-1 to TRBJ1-3; 7 nucleotides agree with TRBD1. This CDR3 contains 17 residues. Germline values: CDR1 MGHDK, CDR2 SYGVNS. With V trimmed by 6 bases and J by 0 bases, 11 bases remained unmatched. The CDR3 nucleotides are TGTGCCAGCAGCTCAAGACAGGGACCTATCTCTGGAAACACCATATATTTT. It codes for CASSSRQGPISGNTIYF.

The V and J genes are TRBV7-8 and TRBJ1-1, with 9 positions matching TRBD1. The CDR3 totals 16 residues. The V segment lost 5 bases and the J segment 3 bases; nucleotides outside the gene matches: 10. Germline V gene sequence: CDR1 SGHVS, CDR2 FQNEAQ. This chain's CDR3 is CASSLPQGARDTEAFF. In DNA, the CDR3 is TGTGCCAGCAGCCTCCCACAGGGGGCGCGAGACACTGAAGCTTTCTTT.

The J gene is TRBJ1-5, the V gene TRBV2, with 8 bases that match TRBD1. There are 14 residues in the CDR3. Germline V CDR1 and CDR2: SNHLY, FYNNEI. The J segment lost 7 bases and the V segment lost 1 base, leaving 3 bases of the junction unmatched. The CDR3 nucleotides are TGTGCCAGCAGTGAAGGACAGGGGTGGCAGCCCCAGCATTTT. The encoded protein is CASSEGQGWQPQHF.

The chain employs TRBV4-1 and TRBJ2-5; D unresolved. This CDR3 has 13 residues. V was trimmed by 2 bases and J by 5 bases, leaving 9 bases between them. CDR1 MGHRA and CDR2 YSYEKL come from the germline V gene. This CDR3 is CASSQFRSETQYF. CDR3 nucleotide sequence: TGCGCCAGCAGCCAATTCAGGTCGGAGACCCAGTACTTC.

J is TRBJ2-3 and V is TRBV4-1; 9 bases agree with TRBD1. CDR1 is MGHRA and CDR2 is YSYEKL in the germline V gene. The J segment lost 5 bases and the V segment lost 2 bases, leaving 11 bases of the junction unmatched. This CDR3 comprises 17 residues. The CDR3 sequence is CASSQPPSGQGKDTQYF. The DNA of the CDR3 is TGCGCCAGCAGCCAACCCCCCTCGGGACAGGGCAAAGATACGCAGTATTTT.

The chain joins TRBV7-9 to TRBJ2-7; 8 bases map to TRBD1. Trimming removed 5 bases from V and 6 bases from J; junction bases left unmatched: 6. The CDR3 is 13 amino acids. Germline V gene lookup returns CDR1 SEHNR and CDR2 FQNEAQ (reference sequence). This CDR3 is CASSPRTGFEQYF. CDR3 in DNA: TGTGCCAGCAGCCCAAGGACAGGGTTCGAGCAGTACTTC.

V and J are TRBV7-9 and TRBJ2-7; D call uncertain. Germline V gene data show CDR1 as SEHNR and CDR2 as FQNEAQ (reference sequence). The CDR3 runs 15 residues. The V and J ends lost 1 base and 2 bases respectively, with 12 bases between them. The CDR3 DNA follows: TGTGCCAGCAGCTTAGAGTTTAGCCCCGCCTACGAGCAGTACTTC. Its translation is CASSLEFSPAYEQYF.

The V and J genes are TRBV5-1 and TRBJ2-2, with unresolved D. CDR1 is SGHRS and CDR2 is YFSETQ in the germline V gene. The CDR3 is 16 residues long. V lost 0 bases, J lost 6 bases, and 15 bases lay in between. The CDR3 DNA is TGCGCCAGCAGCTTGGGTCGTGCCGAGGTACCCGGGGAGCTGTTTTTT. Encoded protein: CASSLGRAEVPGELFF.

V usage is TRBV6-5 and J usage is TRBJ1-3, with D tentatively TRBD1 (5 bases). Trimming cost V 8 bases and J 4 bases, with 18 bases left between them. The V gene's germline CDR1 is MNHEY and CDR2 SVGAGI. CDR3 length: 15 residues. The CDR3 DNA reads as TGTGCCAGCGGAACGGGGGGGACGATGGGAAACACCATATATTTT. Encoded protein: CASGTGGTMGNTIYF.

J is TRBJ2-7 and V is TRBV5-6; TRBD1 aligns across 10 bases. The ends lost 1 base at V and 5 bases at J; junction bases unmatched: 3. In germline, CDR1 is SGHDT, CDR2 YYEEEE. This CDR3 has 14 residues. The CDR3 here is CASSLPGTGDEQYF. The CDR3 region has the DNA TGTGCCAGCAGCTTGCCCGGGACAGGGGACGAGCAGTACTTC.